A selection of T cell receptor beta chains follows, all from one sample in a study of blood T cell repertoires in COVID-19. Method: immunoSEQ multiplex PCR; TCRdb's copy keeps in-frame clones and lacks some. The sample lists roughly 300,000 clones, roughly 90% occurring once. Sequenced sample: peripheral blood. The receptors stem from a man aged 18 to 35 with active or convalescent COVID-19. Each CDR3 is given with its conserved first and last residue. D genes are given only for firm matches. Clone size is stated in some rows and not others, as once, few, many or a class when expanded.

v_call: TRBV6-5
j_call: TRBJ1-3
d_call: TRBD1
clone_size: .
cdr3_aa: CASRPPGGSGNTIYF
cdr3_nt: TGTGCCAGCAGGCCTCCAGGGGGCTCTGGAAACACCATATATTTT

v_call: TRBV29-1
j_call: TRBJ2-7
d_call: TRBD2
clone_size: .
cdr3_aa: CSVELAGGYEQYF
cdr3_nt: TGCAGCGTTGAACTAGCGGGGGGGTACGAGCAGTACTTC

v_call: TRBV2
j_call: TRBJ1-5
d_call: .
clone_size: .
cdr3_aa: CASSDISGVSSNQPQHF
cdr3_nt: TGTGCCAGCAGTGATATTTCTGGTGTGAGTAGCAATCAGCCCCAGCATTTT

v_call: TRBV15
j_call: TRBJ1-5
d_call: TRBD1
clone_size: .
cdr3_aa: CATSRDRGSHNQPQHF
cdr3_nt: TGTGCCACCAGCAGAGACAGGGGGTCTCACAATCAGCCCCAGCATTTT

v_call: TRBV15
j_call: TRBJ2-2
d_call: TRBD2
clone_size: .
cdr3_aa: CATSRGLAGDNGELFF
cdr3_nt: TGTGCCACCAGCAGGGGACTAGCGGGGGATAACGGGGAGCTGTTTTTT

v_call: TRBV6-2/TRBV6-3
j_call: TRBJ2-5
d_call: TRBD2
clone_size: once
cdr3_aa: CASSSPGLAGAKTQYF
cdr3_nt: TGTGCCAGCAGTTCCCCGGGACTAGCGGGGGCTAAGACCCAGTACTTC

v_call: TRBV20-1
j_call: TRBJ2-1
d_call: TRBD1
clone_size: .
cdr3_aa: CSASQATGWSEQFF
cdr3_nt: TGCAGTGCTAGTCAAGCGACAGGGTGGAGTGAGCAGTTCTTC

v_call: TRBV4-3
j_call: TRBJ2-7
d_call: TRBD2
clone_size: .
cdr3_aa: CASSQVRGGRYEQYF
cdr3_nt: TGCGCCAGCAGCCAAGTACGGGGGGGAAGATACGAGCAGTACTTC

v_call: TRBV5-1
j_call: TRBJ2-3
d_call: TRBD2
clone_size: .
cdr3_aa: CASRAGLAGTDTQYF
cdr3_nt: TGCGCCAGCAGAGCTGGACTAGCGGGTACAGATACGCAGTATTTT

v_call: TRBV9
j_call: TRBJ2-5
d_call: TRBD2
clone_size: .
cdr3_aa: CASSPRTSGFQETQYF
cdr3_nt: TGTGCCAGCAGCCCCCGGACTAGCGGATTCCAAGAGACCCAGTACTTC

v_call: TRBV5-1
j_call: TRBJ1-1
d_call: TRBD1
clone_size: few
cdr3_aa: CASSIGQGTYPNTEAFF
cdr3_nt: TGCGCCAGCAGCATTGGACAGGGGACTTACCCGAACACTGAAGCTTTCTTT

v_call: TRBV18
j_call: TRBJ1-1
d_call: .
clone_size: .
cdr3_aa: CASSLGGGMNTEAFF
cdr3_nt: TGTGCCAGCTCACTCGGCGGAGGGATGAACACTGAAGCTTTCTTT

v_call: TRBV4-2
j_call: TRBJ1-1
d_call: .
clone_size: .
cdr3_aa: CASRGPGATEAFF
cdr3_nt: TGTGCCAGCAGAGGCCCAGGGGCCACTGAAGCTTTCTTT

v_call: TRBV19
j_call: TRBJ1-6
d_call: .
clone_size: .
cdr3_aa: CASSTWTGAPLHF
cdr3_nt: TGTGCCAGTAGTACCTGGACTGGGGCACCCCTCCACTTT

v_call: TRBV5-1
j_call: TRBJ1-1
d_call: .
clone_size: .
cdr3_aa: CASSSQGNTEAFF
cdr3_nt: TGCGCCAGCAGCTCTCAGGGGAACACTGAAGCTTTCTTT

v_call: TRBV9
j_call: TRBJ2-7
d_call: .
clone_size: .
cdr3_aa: CASSPSRDPYEQYF
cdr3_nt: TGTGCCAGCAGCCCGAGCCGGGATCCCTACGAGCAGTACTTC

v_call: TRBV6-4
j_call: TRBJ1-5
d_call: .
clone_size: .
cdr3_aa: CASSDGQGDQPQHF
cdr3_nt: TGTGCCAGCAGTGACGGGCAGGGTGATCAGCCCCAGCATTTT

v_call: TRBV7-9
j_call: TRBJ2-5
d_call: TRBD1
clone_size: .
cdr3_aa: CASSSPWAGTESPETQYF
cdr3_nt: TGTGCCAGCAGCTCTCCCTGGGCCGGGACAGAATCCCCCGAGACCCAGTACTTC

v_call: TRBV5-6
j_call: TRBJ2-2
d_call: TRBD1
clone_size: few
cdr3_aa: CASSLHRGSGTGELFF
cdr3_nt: TGTGCCAGCAGCTTGCACAGGGGATCGGGCACCGGGGAGCTGTTTTTT

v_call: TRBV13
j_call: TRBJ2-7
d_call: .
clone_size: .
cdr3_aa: CASSPRVGSYEQYF
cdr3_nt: TGTGCCAGCAGCCCACGGGTGGGCTCCTACGAGCAGTACTTC

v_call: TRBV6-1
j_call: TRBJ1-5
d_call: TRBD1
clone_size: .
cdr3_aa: CASSEAGQGIWDQPQHF
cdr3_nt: TGTGCCAGCAGTGAAGCCGGACAGGGGATTTGGGATCAGCCCCAGCATTTT

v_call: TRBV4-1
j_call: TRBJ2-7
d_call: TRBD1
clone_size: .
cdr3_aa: CASSQDWGQAYEQYF
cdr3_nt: TGCGCCAGCAGCCAAGACTGGGGACAGGCCTACGAGCAGTACTTC

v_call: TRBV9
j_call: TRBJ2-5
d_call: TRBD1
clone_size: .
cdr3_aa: CASSPFRQGVETQYF
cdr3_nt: TGTGCCAGCAGCCCCTTCAGACAGGGGGTCGAGACCCAGTACTTC

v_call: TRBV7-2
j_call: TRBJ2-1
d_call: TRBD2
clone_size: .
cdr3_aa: CASSLGGGWYNEQFF
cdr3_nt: TGTGCCAGCAGCTTAGGCGGGGGTTGGTACAATGAGCAGTTCTTC

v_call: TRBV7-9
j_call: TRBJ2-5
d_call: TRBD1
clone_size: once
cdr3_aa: CASSPRQGAETQYF
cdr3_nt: TGTGCCAGCAGCCCCCGACAGGGGGCGGAGACCCAGTACTTC

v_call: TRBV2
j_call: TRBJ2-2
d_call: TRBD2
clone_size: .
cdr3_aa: CASRLAGGHGELFF
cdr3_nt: TGTGCCAGCCGTCTAGCGGGGGGCCATGGGGAGCTGTTTTTT

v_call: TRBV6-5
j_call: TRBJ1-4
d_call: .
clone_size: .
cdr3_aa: CASSYPEGKLFF
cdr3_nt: TGTGCCAGCAGTTACCCCGAGGGAAAACTGTTTTTT

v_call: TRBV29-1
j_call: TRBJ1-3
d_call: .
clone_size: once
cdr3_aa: CSASGYGNTIYF
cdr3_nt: TGCAGCGCTTCAGGGTATGGAAACACCATATATTTT

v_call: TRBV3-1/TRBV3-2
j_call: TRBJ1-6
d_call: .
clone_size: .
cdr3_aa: CASSPDYLDSPLHF
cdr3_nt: TGTGCCAGCAGCCCGGACTATTTGGATTCACCCCTCCACTTT

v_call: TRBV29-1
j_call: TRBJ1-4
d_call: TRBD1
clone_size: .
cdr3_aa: CSVAGQGPEKLFF
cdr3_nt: TGCAGCGTTGCGGGACAGGGTCCTGAAAAACTGTTTTTT

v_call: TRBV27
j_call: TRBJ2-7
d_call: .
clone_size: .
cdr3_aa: CASSNLQGWEQYF
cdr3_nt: TGTGCCAGCAGTAACCTTCAGGGGTGGGAGCAGTACTTC